Listed below are T cell receptor beta chains from one sample, sequenced in a study of blood T cell repertoires in COVID-19. TCRdb's copy holds only in-frame clones and misses some; the assay was immunoSEQ multiplex PCR. The sample lists about 390,000 clones; about 83% were seen once. Sequencing was done on a sample of PBMCs or T cells enriched from blood (not recorded which). All receptors derive from a woman in her 50s who had recovered from COVID-19. Both conserved end residues are part of each CDR3. D genes are given only for firm matches. A row's size may be missing; if present it is once, few, many or a size class.

- TRBJ1-4 - TRBV4-3 CASSQDSYATNEKLFF TGCGCCAGCAGCCAAGACTCTTATGCAACTAATGAAAAACTGTTTTTT
- TRBJ2-3 TRBD1 TRBV29-1 CSVDRDTDTQYF TGCAGCGTGGACAGGGATACAGATACGCAGTATTTT
- TRBJ1-6 - TRBV2 CASTEVGVTVGSPLHF TGTGCCAGCACCGAAGTAGGGGTCACAGTAGGGTCACCCCTCCACTTT
- TRBJ2-1 TRBD2 TRBV24-1 CATRASGGAKEQFF TGTGCCACCAGGGCTAGCGGGGGGGCAAAGGAGCAGTTCTTC
once TRBJ1-1 - TRBV7-2 CASSSSQGLNTEAFF TGTGCCAGCAGCTCCAGCCAGGGGCTCAACACTGAAGCTTTCTTT
- TRBJ1-5 TRBD1 TRBV19 CASTFRTGFFQPQHF TGTGCCAGTACTTTTAGGACAGGGTTTTTCCAGCCCCAGCATTTT
- TRBJ1-4 TRBD1 TRBV5-8 CASSFGYRGGKLFF TGTGCCAGCAGCTTTGGCTACAGGGGAGGAAAACTGTTTTTT
- TRBJ1-2 - TRBV15 CATSRDRAYGYTF TGTGCCACCAGCAGAGATCGAGCCTATGGCTACACCTTC
- TRBJ1-4 TRBD1 TRBV7-9 CASSPPGQTELFF TGTGCCAGCAGCCCTCCGGGACAGACAGAACTGTTTTTT
- TRBJ1-1 - TRBV27 CASSWRADTEAFF TGTGCCAGCAGTTGGAGGGCTGACACTGAAGCTTTCTTT
few TRBJ1-4 TRBD1 TRBV3-1/TRBV3-2 CASNQGGFEKLFF TGTGCCAGCAACCAGGGGGGGTTTGAAAAACTGTTTTTT
once TRBJ2-3 TRBD2 TRBV10-3 CAIGRASGGASTDTQYF TGTGCCATCGGTAGGGCTAGCGGGGGCGCCAGCACAGATACGCAGTATTTT
- TRBJ2-7 - TRBV5-1 CASSLGLYEQYF TGCGCCAGCAGCTTGGGTCTCTACGAGCAGTACTTC
once TRBJ2-7 - TRBV3-1/TRBV3-2 CASTERVSSYEQYF TGTGCCAGCACCGAACGGGTGAGCTCCTACGAGCAGTACTTC
- TRBJ1-1 - TRBV12-3/TRBV12-4 CASSSGLAVEAFF TGTGCCAGCAGCTCAGGACTCGCCGTTGAAGCTTTCTTT
- TRBJ1-1 TRBD1 TRBV11-2 CASSPTGGFGNTEAFF TGTGCCAGCAGCCCGACAGGGGGCTTTGGGAACACTGAAGCTTTCTTT
few TRBJ2-7 - TRBV4-3 CASSQLTGDSYEQYF TGCGCCAGCAGCCAGTTAACGGGGGACTCCTACGAGCAGTACTTC
- TRBJ2-1 - TRBV5-1 CASSPPSGNEQFF TGCGCCAGCAGCCCTCCTTCAGGAAATGAGCAGTTCTTC
once TRBJ2-7 - TRBV30 CAWSPPPNLYEQYF TGTGCCTGGAGTCCCCCGCCTAACTTATACGAGCAGTACTTC
- TRBJ2-5 TRBD2 TRBV7-3 CASSWGGGMETQYF TGTGCCAGCAGCTGGGGCGGGGGTATGGAGACCCAGTACTTC
- TRBJ1-2 - TRBV9 CASSQTGKDGYTF TGTGCCAGCAGCCAAACAGGGAAGGATGGCTACACCTTC
- TRBJ2-5 TRBD1 TRBV29-1 CSVPDRGLETQYF TGCAGCGTCCCAGACAGGGGGCTTGAGACCCAGTACTTC
- TRBJ2-7 - TRBV12-3/TRBV12-4 CASSLSTDYYLTF TGTGCCAGCAGTTTGTCGACCGATTACTACCTTACTTTC
- TRBJ2-1 - TRBV24-1 CATSETAYNEQFF TGTGCCACCAGTGAGACAGCTTACAATGAGCAGTTCTTC
- TRBJ1-4 - TRBV10-3 CAISGHQNNEKLFF TGTGCCATCAGCGGACATCAGAATAATGAAAAACTGTTTTTT
- TRBJ1-5 - TRBV7-2 CASSLGGAQPQHF TGTGCCAGCAGCTTAGGCGGGGCTCAGCCCCAGCATTTT
many TRBJ2-2 - TRBV5-1 CASSLQGHTGELFF TGCGCCAGCAGCTTGCAGGGGCACACCGGGGAGCTGTTTTTT
- TRBJ1-5 TRBD1 TRBV19 CASSLGQGFNQPQHF TGTGCCAGTAGTCTCGGACAGGGGTTCAATCAGCCCCAGCATTTT
- TRBJ1-1 - TRBV7-2 CASAGAFF TGTGCCAGCGCCGGAGCTTTCTTT
- TRBJ2-5 TRBD1 TRBV11-2 CASSRPGQQETQYF TGTGCCAGCAGCCGACCGGGACAGCAAGAGACCCAGTACTTC
- TRBJ2-7 TRBD1 TRBV6-2/TRBV6-3 CASSLTGLYEQYF TGTGCCAGCAGTTTGACAGGGTTGTACGAGCAGTACTTC
- TRBJ2-7 TRBD2 TRBV27 CASSFRGEGDEQYF TGTGCCAGCAGTTTTCGGGGGGAAGGAGACGAGCAGTACTTC
- TRBJ1-6 - TRBV19 CASRAIDNSPLHF TGTGCCAGTAGGGCCATTGATAATTCACCCCTCCACTTT
- TRBJ1-1 - TRBV29-1 CSVRQDPNTEAFF TGCAGCGTCCGACAGGACCCGAACACTGAAGCTTTCTTT
- TRBJ2-1 TRBD2 TRBV4-2 CASSQGGTSPNEQFF TGTGCCAGCAGCCAAGGTGGGACTAGCCCCAATGAGCAGTTCTTC
- TRBJ2-1 - TRBV2 CASSDISGTYNEQFF TGTGCCAGCAGTGATATTTCAGGGACCTACAATGAGCAGTTCTTC
- TRBJ1-1 - TRBV28 CASSLSPGYTEAFF TGTGCCAGCAGTTTATCCCCGGGATACACTGAAGCTTTCTTT
- TRBJ2-3 TRBD2 TRBV7-6 CASSEIAGGSDTQYF TGTGCCAGCAGCGAAATAGCGGGGGGTAGTGATACGCAGTATTTT
- TRBJ2-1 - TRBV5-6 CASSLLVLNSRGEQFF TGTGCCAGCAGCCTACTAGTTCTCAACAGCAGGGGTGAGCAGTTCTTC
- TRBJ2-7 - TRBV5-5 CASSLEATREQYF TGTGCCAGCAGCTTGGAAGCTACGCGAGAGCAGTACTTC
- TRBJ2-3 - TRBV30 CAWNGVSTDTQYF TGTGCCTGGAATGGAGTCAGCACAGATACGCAGTATTTT
- TRBJ1-6 - TRBV6-5 CASKPGGLYNSPLHF TGTGCCAGCAAACCGGGAGGCCTCTATAATTCACCCCTCCACTTT
- TRBJ2-1 - TRBV7-9 CASSHLESYNEQFF TGTGCCAGCAGCCACCTAGAGTCCTACAATGAGCAGTTCTTC
- TRBJ1-2 TRBD1 TRBV5-6 CASSSGQGAGYTF TGTGCCAGCAGCTCTGGACAGGGGGCTGGCTACACCTTC
- TRBJ2-1 TRBD1 TRBV19 CASSIETGGLNEQFF TGTGCCAGTAGTATTGAGACAGGGGGCCTCAATGAGCAGTTCTTC
- TRBJ2-3 TRBD2 TRBV7-9 CASSSSSGGPYTDTQYF TGTGCCAGCAGCTCGTCTAGCGGGGGGCCATACACAGATACGCAGTATTTT
- TRBJ2-3 TRBD2 TRBV19 CASSAGAGADTQYF TGTGCCAGTAGTGCTGGAGCGGGGGCAGATACGCAGTATTTT
- TRBJ2-7 TRBD1 TRBV7-6 CASSLGPSGTGYEQYF TGTGCCAGCAGCTTGGGCCCGTCTGGGACAGGGTACGAGCAGTACTTC
once TRBJ1-1 - TRBV6-5 CASSYLPGSVNTEAFF TGTGCCAGCAGTTACCTCCCGGGGAGTGTGAACACTGAAGCTTTCTTT
- TRBJ1-1 - TRBV6-1 CASSERSMGGNTEAFF TGTGCCAGCAGTGAAAGGAGTATGGGTGGGAACACTGAAGCTTTCTTT
- TRBJ1-2 TRBD1 TRBV5-4 CASSRDRGYGYTF TGTGCCAGCAGTCGGGACAGGGGCTATGGCTACACCTTC
- TRBJ1-2 TRBD1 TRBV11-2 CASSFGTVGGYTF TGTGCCAGCAGCTTTGGGACAGTTGGAGGCTACACCTTC
- TRBJ1-1 - TRBV3-1/TRBV3-2 CASSQEIEGAEAFF TGTGCCAGCAGCCAAGAGATCGAAGGAGCTGAAGCTTTCTTT
- TRBJ2-2 - TRBV7-9 CASSLGTRSTGELFF TGTGCCAGCAGCTTAGGGACAAGGAGCACCGGGGAGCTGTTTTTT